Listed below are T cell receptor beta chains from one sample, sequenced in a study of T cells in Graves' hyperthyroidism and ophthalmopathy. TCRdb re-called the multiplex PCR reads through MiXCR, storing one row per CDR3 protein. The sample lists 400,000 to 600,000 distinct CDR3 sequences, roughly 16% occurring once. The sequencing sample was made of blood. These receptors came from a woman in her twenties or thirties with Graves' ophthalmopathy. Both conserved end residues are part of each CDR3. D genes are given only for firm matches. Rows give clone size only sometimes, using once, few, many, or a class for an expanded clone.

>TRBJ2-7|TRBV20-1|few|.
TGCAGCCTCTGGGACAATCCTTCCTACGAGCAGTACTTC
CSLWDNPSYEQYF
>TRBJ1-4|TRBV7-2|many|.
TGTGCCAGCAGCGCAGAGGGGGCAACTAATGAAAAACTGTTTTTT
CASSAEGATNEKLFF
>TRBJ2-3|TRBV7-8|many|.
TGTGCCAGCAGCTTCGGGTACACAGATACGCAGTATTTT
CASSFGYTDTQYF
>TRBJ2-5|TRBV2|many|TRBD2
TGTGCCAGCAGTCCTCTGCCTAGCGGGGGAGAGACCCAGTACTTC
CASSPLPSGGETQYF
>TRBJ2-7|TRBV2|many|TRBD1
TGTGCCAGCAGTGGGGACAGGGGGCTTCGGGACGAGCAGTACTTC
CASSGDRGLRDEQYF
>TRBJ2-3|TRBV25-1|.|.
TGTGCCACCACTTCTTGGGAAAGGGACACAGATACGCAGTATTTT
CATTSWERDTDTQYF
>TRBJ2-7|TRBV7-2|many|TRBD1
TGTGCCAGCAGCGAAACAGGGGGTTTTTCGGACGAGCAGTACTTC
CASSETGGFSDEQYF
>TRBJ2-1|TRBV12-3/TRBV12-4|once|TRBD2
TGTGCCAGCAGTTTAGGACTAGGGGGACTAGCGGGAGGAAGCAATGAGCAGTTCTTC
CASSLGLGGLAGGSNEQFF
>TRBJ2-7|TRBV6-1|many|TRBD2
TGTGCCAGCATGGATAGCGGGAGCTCCTACGAGCAGTACTTC
CASMDSGSSYEQYF
>TRBJ2-2|TRBV12-3/TRBV12-4|.|.
TGTGCCAGCAGTTTATTGGGAGTCGGGGAGCTGTTTTTT
CASSLLGVGELFF
>TRBJ2-3|TRBV5-6|many|.
TGTGCCAGCAGCTCCCAACTTAGGTCAGATACGCAGTATTTT
CASSSQLRSDTQYF
>TRBJ1-4|TRBV4-2|.|TRBD1
TGTGCCAGCAGCCAAGCACAGGGGCCAACTAATGAAAAACTGTTTTTT
CASSQAQGPTNEKLFF
>TRBJ2-2|TRBV5-1|.|TRBD2
TGCGCCAGCAGCCAATACACCGGGACTAGCGTTACCGGGGAGCTGTTTTTT
CASSQYTGTSVTGELFF
>TRBJ2-7|TRBV20-1|many|TRBD1
TGCAGTGCCACCACAGGGGGGCTCACCTACGAGCAGTACTTC
CSATTGGLTYEQYF
>TRBJ1-1|TRBV5-8|.|.
TGTGCCAGCAGCTTTCCGGGGCTAAAAGCTTTCTTT
CASSFPGLKAFF
>TRBJ1-1|TRBV7-2|many|.
TGTGCCAGCAGCCACCGCGTAATGAACACTGAAGCTTTCTTT
CASSHRVMNTEAFF
>TRBJ2-5|TRBV7-9|.|.
TGTGCCAGCAGCCGGGGCAGTCCCCAAGAGACCCAGTACTTC
CASSRGSPQETQYF
>TRBJ2-7|TRBV29-1|many|TRBD1
TGCAGCGTTGGACAGGGTTCGGGGTACGAGCAGTACTTC
CSVGQGSGYEQYF
>TRBJ1-4|TRBV18|many|.
TGTGCCAGCTCACCACCGGGGTCTGCGGGCGTCGAAAAACTGTTTTTT
CASSPPGSAGVEKLFF
>TRBJ2-3|TRBV20-1|many|.
TGCAGTGCCTCCTGGGGCACAGATACGCAGTATTTT
CSASWGTDTQYF
>TRBJ1-1|TRBV7-2|few|TRBD1
TGTGCCAGCAGCTCCCGGACAGGGGTGGGCACTGAAGCTTTCTTT
CASSSRTGVGTEAFF
>TRBJ2-3|TRBV7-3|few|.
TGTGCCAGCAGCTTAACGATCGGCAGTCCAGATACGCAGTATTTT
CASSLTIGSPDTQYF
>TRBJ1-5|TRBV6-1|few|.
TGTGCCAGCAGTGAAGGGAGCAGCGCGGTTTATAGCAATCAGCCCCAGCATTTT
CASSEGSSAVYSNQPQHF
>TRBJ2-1|TRBV28|many|.
TGTGCCAGCAGTCCGGGCTACAATGAGCAGTTCTTC
CASSPGYNEQFF
>TRBJ2-1|TRBV6-1|few|.
TGTGCCAGCAGACCACCTCCCAGGGGCCTTTACAATGAGCAGTTCTTC
CASRPPPRGLYNEQFF
>TRBJ1-6|TRBV7-2|many|.
TGTGCCAGCTCGGATTGGGGAGGAAATTCACCCCTCCACTTT
CASSDWGGNSPLHF
>TRBJ2-1|TRBV18|many|TRBD2
TGTGCCAGCTCACCGGGTCTAGCGGGAGCCAATGAGCAGTTCTTC
CASSPGLAGANEQFF
>TRBJ1-5|TRBV4-1|few|TRBD1
TGCGCCAGCAGCTTCAACCCAAAGGACAGGGAAGCATATCAGCCCCAGCATTTT
CASSFNPKDREAYQPQHF
>TRBJ1-1|TRBV4-1|.|.
TGCGCCAGCAGCCAAGGAAGGGGTGCGGTGAACACTGAAGCTTTCTTT
CASSQGRGAVNTEAFF
>TRBJ1-1|TRBV29-1|.|.
TGCAGCGTATTGACAGGTGGGAACACTGAAGCTTTCTTT
CSVLTGGNTEAFF
>TRBJ2-1|TRBV19|few|TRBD2
TGTGCCAGTAAGGCGGGAGGGTGGAATGAGCAGTTCTTC
CASKAGGWNEQFF
>TRBJ1-5|TRBV7-9|few|.
TGTGCCAGCAGCTTAGGGGGGAGGGAGCGCAATCAGCCCCAGCATTTT
CASSLGGRERNQPQHF
>TRBJ1-2|TRBV3-1|many|TRBD1
TGTGCCAGCAGCCAAGATAGGGGGCGGACCTATGGCTACACCTTC
CASSQDRGRTYGYTF
>TRBJ2-7|TRBV25-1|.|.
TGTGCCAGCAGTGAATTGGAGGTTTCTGGCAAGCAGTACTTC
CASSELEVSGKQYF
>TRBJ2-7|TRBV2|many|TRBD2
TGTGCCAGCAGTGAAACTAGCGGGACCTACGAGCAGTACTTC
CASSETSGTYEQYF
>TRBJ2-7|TRBV30|many|.
TGTGCCTGGACCCCAGGGACAACGAGCTCCTACGAGCAGTACTTC
CAWTPGTTSSYEQYF
>TRBJ1-1|TRBV11-2|many|.
TGTGCCAGCAGCTTCGGGTTAGGGGTGGAAGCTTTCTTT
CASSFGLGVEAFF
>TRBJ2-7|TRBV4-1|.|.
TGCGCCAGCAGCCCTTCGGGGGGCTGGGAGCAGTACTTC
CASSPSGGWEQYF
>TRBJ2-5|TRBV7-2|few|.
TGTGCCAGCAGCCCCACCCGGGGAACCCAAGAGACCCAGTACTTC
CASSPTRGTQETQYF
>TRBJ2-1|TRBV29-1|.|.
TGCAGCGTTTATGTACAGGGACCAGAGCAGTTCTTC
CSVYVQGPEQFF
>TRBJ1-1|TRBV11-2|many|.
TGTGCCAGCAGCTTAGATCGAAGGGGGAGGGCTGAAGCTTTCTTT
CASSLDRRGRAEAFF
>TRBJ2-1|TRBV12-3/TRBV12-4|many|TRBD2
TGTGCCAGCAGTCCAGGCCGGCGGGAGGTCTACTACAATGAGCAGTTCTTC
CASSPGRREVYYNEQFF
>TRBJ2-2|TRBV28|many|TRBD2
TGTGCCAGCAGTCCCCTTTTAGCGGGGGCGAACACCGGGGAGCTGTTTTTT
CASSPLLAGANTGELFF
>TRBJ2-1|TRBV2|many|.
TGTGCCAGCGAGGCCTTAATGGGCAATGAGCAGTTCTTC
CASEALMGNEQFF
>TRBJ2-7|TRBV5-1|few|TRBD1
TGCACCAGCAGTTTTACAGGGGACTACGAGCAGTACTTC
CTSSFTGDYEQYF
>TRBJ2-7|TRBV11-2|.|TRBD2
TGTGCCAGCAGCATAGAGAGGACTAGCGTGGGCGAGCAGTACTTC
CASSIERTSVGEQYF
>TRBJ2-1|TRBV6-2/TRBV6-3|few|TRBD1
TGTGCCAGCAAGGAACTCAGGGACAGGGACTACAATGAGCAGTTCTTC
CASKELRDRDYNEQFF
>TRBJ1-5|TRBV18|many|TRBD1
TGTGCCAGCTCACCCGTGGACAGGGAGCAGCCCCAGCATTTT
CASSPVDREQPQHF
>TRBJ1-1|TRBV7-2|.|TRBD1
TGTGCCAGCAGCTCCGGACAGGGGAGGGCTGAAGCTTTCTTT
CASSSGQGRAEAFF
>TRBJ2-5|TRBV20-1|many|.
TGCAGTGCTAGAGATGGGCTAGTCGAAGAGACCCAGTACTTC
CSARDGLVEETQYF
>TRBJ1-6|TRBV12-3/TRBV12-4|many|.
TGTGCCAGCAGTTTCTTGGGTTCACCCCTCCACTTT
CASSFLGSPLHF
>TRBJ2-5|TRBV30|.|.
TGTGCCTGGAGTGTACTTGTTGGAGAGACCCAGTACTTC
CAWSVLVGETQYF
>TRBJ2-7|TRBV28|many|.
TGTGCCAGCAGTTTCGAGCGCGGCGGGGTAGAGCAGTACTTC
CASSFERGGVEQYF
>TRBJ2-5|TRBV28|many|TRBD1
TGTGCCAGCAGGGACAGGGGGGAAGAGACCCAGTACTTC
CASRDRGEETQYF
>TRBJ1-1|TRBV2|many|TRBD1
TGTGCCAGCAGGAGGGACAGGAACACTGAAGCTTTCTTT
CASRRDRNTEAFF